This T cell receptor beta chain was sequenced in a study of T cell responses to AZD1222 COVID-19 vaccine. Germline CDR1 MNHEY, CDR2 SVGAGI. The CDR3 runs to 14 residues. V lost 5 bases to trimming and J lost 1 base, with 9 bases between them. Generated by immunoSEQ multiplex PCR, the TCRdb table keeps only in-frame clones and is missing some. The sample carries 150,000 to 200,000 clones, around 95% recorded once. Of note for this clone: Its specificity is not known.

Study-wide results and caveats: Repertoires in all cases were sampled only once the peak T cell response had passed. Among the donors, most were white British and more were female, and clonal diversity was possibly underestimated. Spike-specific TCR breadth and depth were elevated following two AZD1222 doses.

The sequence was collected from an adult in good health. The chain has TRBV6-5 and TRBJ1-3; weak D call: TRBD1 (5 bases). The sample consisted of peripheral blood, taken on day 0 of AZD1222 vaccination. CDR3 protein: CASSHGGSGNTIYF. The CDR3 nucleotides are TGTGCCAGCAGTCACGGGGGTTCTGGAAACACCATATATTTT.